These 8 T cell receptor beta chains originate from one sample sequenced in a study of blood T cell repertoires in COVID-19. The protocol was immunoSEQ multiplex PCR, while the TCRdb copy is restricted to in-frame clones and leaves out a portion. The sample records roughly 250,000 clones, approximately 90% being singletons. The sequenced material came from PBMCs or T cells enriched from blood (not recorded which). The receptors shown here come from a woman aged 35 to 49 with acute COVID-19.

Written as DNA, the CDR3 is TGTGCCAGCTCAACGACAGGGGCAAGTCGGGATGAGCAGTTCTTC. Protein sequence: CASSTTGASRDEQFF. The chain joins TRBV18 to TRBJ2-1; TRBD1 agrees at 8 bases. CDR3 length equals 15 residues. The germline V gene encodes CDR1 KGHSH and CDR2 LQKENI. V lost 5 bases and J lost 8; bases outside the gene matches: 11.

The rearrangement links TRBV28 to TRBJ2-7; 8 bases agree with TRBD2. The CDR3 covers 15 residues. The germline V gene has CDR1 MDHEN and CDR2 SYDVKM. The ends lost 6 bases at V and 2 bases at J; junction bases unmatched: 9. The CDR3 bases are TGTGCCAGCAGCCCCCTTAGCGGGGAGGCCTACGAGCAGTACTTC. This translates into CASSPLSGEAYEQYF.

This chain uses TRBV12-3 or TRBV12-4 with TRBJ2-3, with D possibly matching TRBD2 (6 bases). The CDR3 runs to 12 residues. V lost 7 bases to trimming and J lost 5 bases, with 10 bases between them. The CDR3 spells CASTGDRDTQYF. The CDR3 DNA reads TGTGCCAGCACGGGAGATAGAGATACGCAGTATTTT.

The chain uses TRBV28 and TRBJ2-1; TRBD1 might be the D (6 bases). The V gene lost 5 bases and the J gene lost 6 bases, with 17 bases spanning the gap. The germline CDR1 and CDR2 sequences are MDHEN and SYDVKM. The CDR3 is 15 residues long. Written as DNA, the CDR3 is TGTGCCAGCAGTATGGGACACGGGGCAGGCAATGAGCAGTTCTTC. Translation: CASSMGHGAGNEQFF.

Only a few counts were recorded for this clone. This CDR3 is CASSDASGGTGELFF. In DNA, the CDR3 is TGTGCCAGCAGTGACGCTAGCGGGGGAACCGGGGAGCTGTTTTTT. The rearrangement joins TRBV2 to TRBJ2-2; 10 bases line up with TRBD2. CDR3 length: 15 amino acids. V lost 3 bases to trimming and J lost 5 bases; unmatched junction nucleotides: 3. Germline V CDR1 and CDR2: SNHLY, FYNNEI.

The V gene is TRBV18, the J gene TRBJ1-1; 7 bases agree with TRBD1. From germline, CDR1 is KGHSH and CDR2 LQKENI. With 1 base clipped from V and 11 bases from J, the junction kept 7 bases outside the gene matches. The CDR3 length is 13 residues. The CDR3: CASSPRDRERAFF. Written as DNA, the CDR3 is TGTGCCAGCTCACCACGAGACAGGGAGCGGGCTTTCTTT.

This chain uses TRBV9 with TRBJ2-5; D is unclear. Germline V lookup: CDR1 SGDLS, CDR2 YYNGEE. V lost 0 bases and J lost 4, with 4 bases in between. The CDR3 spans 12 residues. CDR3: CASSVGRETQYF. The CDR3 region has the DNA TGTGCCAGCAGCGTAGGGAGAGAGACCCAGTACTTC.

The chain joins TRBV14 to TRBJ2-1; the match to TRBD1 covers 9 bases. J lost 1 base, V lost 4 bases, and 8 bases had no gene match. Germline CDR1 is SGHDN and CDR2 is FVKESK. The CDR3 extends over 17 amino acids. The DNA of the CDR3 is TGTGCCAGCAGCCCTAACAGGGGGCGGTTTTCCTACAATGAGCAGTTCTTC. It encodes CASSPNRGRFSYNEQFF.